This T cell receptor (beta chain) was captured in a study of shared clonotypes between healthy human individuals. Findings and limits, study-wide: Sequencing depth was expected to influence donor clonotype sharing.

Turning to this clone: Its antigen is not known.

The assay ran at deep level. Unsorted PBMC DNA went through sequencing on ten immunoSEQ deep assay plates. Authors' data handling: Junction-only sequences produced by ImmunoSEQ had no quality scores, so filtering differed. Assay: immunoSEQ multiplex PCR; the TCRdb copy retains only in-frame clones and omits some. V, J and clone size are those of that table, while D and trimming were read from the DNA. Of about 490,000 clones in the sample, roughly 80% were seen once. V gave up 4 bases and J gave up 2 bases; unmatched junction bases: 4. The length of the CDR3 is 15 residues. From germline, CDR1 is SGHNT and CDR2 YYREEE (reference sequence).

This TCR was recovered from a woman in her thirties or forties in good health. Some clones in this sample may be carry-over from other donors' samples. This chain connects TRBV5-4 to TRBJ2-7; the match to TRBD2 covers 12 bases. The source material was PBMCs. The CDR3 spells CASSLLAGGPYEQYF. Written as DNA, the CDR3 is TGTGCCAGCAGCCTTCTAGCGGGAGGGCCCTACGAGCAGTACTTC.